This T cell receptor (beta chain) originates from a study of post-analysis software for immune sequencing data. Across the whole study: The disease courses covered relapsing-remitting, secondary progressive and progressive-relapsing multiple sclerosis.

General study results and limits: Relative to controls, patients had five TRBV segments at higher frequency, with TRBV5-6, TRBV5-1 and TRBV20-1 among these. Among multiple sclerosis patients, normalized Chao1 diversity was significantly below that of controls. Batch-mates among the samples co-clustered strongly by F measure.

Concerning this clonotype itself: Its antigen is unidentified.

V was cut by 1 base and J by 9 bases, with 8 bases left in between. This CDR3 has 12 residues. The germline CDR1 and CDR2 sequences are SGHDT and YYEEEE. Tagging with unique molecular identifiers was a feature of the TCR beta cDNA libraries. Each sample of roughly 0.9 to 11 million input T cells yielded roughly 0.5 million cDNA molecules, so each molecule approximated one T cell. TCRdb redid the calling of the PCR reads with MiXCR, one entry per CDR3 protein. The table lists over 150,000 distinct CDR3 sequences, roughly 30% of them singletons. The clonotype was recovered from a girl aged 10 to 17 with multiple sclerosis. The chain employs TRBV5-6 and TRBJ1-5; tentatively, D is TRBD1 (5 bases). Material: blood. As DNA, the CDR3 is TGTGCCAGCAGCTTGTGGGGGGGGCCCCAGCATTTT. Its protein product is CASSLWGGPQHF.